This TCR beta chain stems from a study of shared clonotypes between healthy human individuals. Whole-study context: Donors consisted of two women and a few men between 18 and 49.

Sequencing used immunoSEQ multiplex PCR; TCRdb keeps in-frame clones, though not all of them. In the table there are under 2.5 million clones, approximately 90% of which are singletons. Germline CDR1 and CDR2: MNHEY and SVGAGI. CDR3 length: 15 amino acids. J was trimmed by 6 bases and V by 3 bases; bases with no gene match: 3. Study-level points and caveats: Only blood samples were collected, and tissue repertoires likely differ. Shared clonotypes across all four donors exceeded non-shared ones in generation probability.

Points on this clone: Its specificity is unknown.

The sequencing sample was made of naive CD4+ T cells from PBMCs. As for subset: CD45RA+ positively selected. The source of this sequence is a man between 18 and 29 years old in good health. Some clones in this sample may be carry-over from other donors' samples. V usage is TRBV6-5 and J usage is TRBJ2-3; 13 nucleotides align to TRBD2. DNA of the CDR3: TGTGCCAGCAGTTATCAACTAGCGGGAGGGGATACGCAGTATTTT. As protein: CASSYQLAGGDTQYF.